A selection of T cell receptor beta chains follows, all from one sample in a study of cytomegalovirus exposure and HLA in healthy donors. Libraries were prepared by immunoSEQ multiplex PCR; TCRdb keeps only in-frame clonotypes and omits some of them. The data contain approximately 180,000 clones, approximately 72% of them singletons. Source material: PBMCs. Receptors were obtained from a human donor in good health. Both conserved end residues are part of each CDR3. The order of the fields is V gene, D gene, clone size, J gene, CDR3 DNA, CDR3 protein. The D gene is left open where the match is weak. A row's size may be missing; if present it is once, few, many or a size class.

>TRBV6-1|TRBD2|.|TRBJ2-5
TGTGCCAGCAGTGTAGCGGGGGGGCTTTGGGAGACCCAGTACTTC
CASSVAGGLWETQYF
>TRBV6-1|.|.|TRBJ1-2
TGTGCCAGCAGTGAAGAGGGGGTGAACTATGGCTACACCTTC
CASSEEGVNYGYTF
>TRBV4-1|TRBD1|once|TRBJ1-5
TGCGCCAGCAGCCCGATCTTCCGGGACAGGAATCAGCCCCAGCATTTT
CASSPIFRDRNQPQHF
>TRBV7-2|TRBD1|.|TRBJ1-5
TGTGCCAGCAGCTTACAAGGACAGGGGGCCAATCAGCCCCAGCATTTT
CASSLQGQGANQPQHF
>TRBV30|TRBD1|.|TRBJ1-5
TGTGCCTGGAGTGCCCGGGACAGGGGCCTACCTAATCAGCCCCAGCATTTT
CAWSARDRGLPNQPQHF
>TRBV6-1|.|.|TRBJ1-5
TGTGCCAGCAGTGGATGGACAGATAGCAATCAGCCCCAGCATTTT
CASSGWTDSNQPQHF
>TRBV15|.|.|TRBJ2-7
TGTGCCACCAGCAGAGACTTGTCCTACGAGCAGTACTTC
CATSRDLSYEQYF
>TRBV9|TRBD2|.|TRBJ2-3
TGTGCCAGCAGCGTATTCGCGGGGGAGGATGTCGCAGATACGCAGTATTTT
CASSVFAGEDVADTQYF
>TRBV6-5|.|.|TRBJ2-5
TGTGCCAGCAGTACCGAACACAGAACCTGGGAGACCCAGTACTTC
CASSTEHRTWETQYF
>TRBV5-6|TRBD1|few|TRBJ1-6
TGTGCCAGCAGGGATCGCAGGGGGCGAGGTAATTCACCCCTCCACTTT
CASRDRRGRGNSPLHF
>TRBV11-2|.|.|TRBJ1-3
TGTGCCAGCAGCTCAGGGTTTTCTGGAAACACCATATATTTT
CASSSGFSGNTIYF
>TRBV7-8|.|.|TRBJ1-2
TGTGCCAGCAGCTTATTTAGGGGCCGGGACACTCGGGGGGAAGGCTACACCTTC
CASSLFRGRDTRGEGYTF
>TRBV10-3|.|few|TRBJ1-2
TGTGCCATCAGTGATGGGGCGCGCGATCTAAGGGGCTACACCTTC
CAISDGARDLRGYTF
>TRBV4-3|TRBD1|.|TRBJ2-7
TGCGCCAGCAGCCAAGAGGGGACAGGGAGCTCCTACGAGCAGTACTTC
CASSQEGTGSSYEQYF
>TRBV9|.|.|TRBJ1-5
TGTGCCAGCAGCGGGGAAGGGGATCAGCCCCAGCATTTT
CASSGEGDQPQHF
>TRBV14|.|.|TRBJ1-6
TGTGCCAGCAGCCAAGAGGTGAGGTCACCCCTCCACTTT
CASSQEVRSPLHF
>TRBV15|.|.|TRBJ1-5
TGTGCCACCAGCAGAGATCAGATGCCTCAGCCCCAGCATTTT
CATSRDQMPQPQHF
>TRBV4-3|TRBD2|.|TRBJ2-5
TGCGCCAGCAGCCGGTTAGCGGGCGAGACCCAGTACTTC
CASSRLAGETQYF
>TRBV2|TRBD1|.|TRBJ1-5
TGTGCCAGCAGGATAAGGACAGGTGGGCAGCCCCAGCATTTT
CASRIRTGGQPQHF
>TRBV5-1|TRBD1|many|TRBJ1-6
TGCGCCAGCAGCAGGACAGGAGCGTCACCCCTCCACTTT
CASSRTGASPLHF
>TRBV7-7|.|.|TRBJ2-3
TGTGCTAGCAGCTTAAGTGGGACTAGCACAGATACGCAGTATTTT
CASSLSGTSTDTQYF
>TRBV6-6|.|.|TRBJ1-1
TGTGCCAGCAGTTACTTGAGTCAGGCGAGAGAAGCTTTCTTT
CASSYLSQAREAFF
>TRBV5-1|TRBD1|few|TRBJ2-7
TGCGCCAGCAGCGAAGGGACAGGGAAAGGGGGGAGGTACGAGCAGTACTTC
CASSEGTGKGGRYEQYF
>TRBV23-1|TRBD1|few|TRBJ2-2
TGCGCCAGCAGTCCCGCTGACAGGGCCGGGGAGCTGTTTTTT
CASSPADRAGELFF
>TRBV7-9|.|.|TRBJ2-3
TGTGCCTGCACGAAAGAGCTAAGCACAGATACGCAGTATTTT
CACTKELSTDTQYF
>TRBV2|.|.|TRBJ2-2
TGTGCCAGCAGCCTCTCGCGGGGCGACGGGGAGCTGTTTTTT
CASSLSRGDGELFF
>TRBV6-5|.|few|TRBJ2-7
TGTGCCAGCAGTTACTCGGGGCCGCTCCGGAACGAGCAGTACTTC
CASSYSGPLRNEQYF
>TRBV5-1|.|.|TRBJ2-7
TGCGCCAGCAGCTTGATCCCGGACCAAGGGGTAGTCGAGCAGTACTTC
CASSLIPDQGVVEQYF
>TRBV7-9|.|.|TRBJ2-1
TGTGCCAGCACGGGGTATTCGGCCAGATACAATGAGCAGTTCTTC
CASTGYSARYNEQFF
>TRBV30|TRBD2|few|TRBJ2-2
TGTGCCTGGAGTGGGACTAGCGTTGGCACCGGGGAGCTGTTTTTT
CAWSGTSVGTGELFF
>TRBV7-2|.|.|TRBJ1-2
TGTGCCAGCAGCCCACGGGTAGAGAAAGGCTACACCTTC
CASSPRVEKGYTF
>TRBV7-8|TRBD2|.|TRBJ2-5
TGTGCCAGCATCAGCGGGGGCTCACAAGAGACCCAGTACTTC
CASISGGSQETQYF
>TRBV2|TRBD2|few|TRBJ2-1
TGTGCCAGCAGTATAAAGACTAGCGGGGGTTTGAATGAGCAGTTCTTC
CASSIKTSGGLNEQFF
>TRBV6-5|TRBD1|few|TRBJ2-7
TGTGCCAGCAGTGAGACAGGGAGCTCCTACGAGCAGTACTTC
CASSETGSSYEQYF
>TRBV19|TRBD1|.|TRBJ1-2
TGTGCCAGTAGTACCCCAGGGGGCGAGGTTGGCTACACCTTC
CASSTPGGEVGYTF
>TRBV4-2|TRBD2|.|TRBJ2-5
TGTGCCAGCAGCCGGGGCGGGGGTGTAGAGACCCAGTACTTC
CASSRGGGVETQYF
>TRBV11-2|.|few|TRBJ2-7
TGTGCCAGCAGCACAGAAGGGACTCAGAGCTCCTACGAGCAGTACTTC
CASSTEGTQSSYEQYF